This is a list of T cell receptor beta chains from one sample in a study of cytotoxic CD8 clonotypes in ibrutinib-treated CLL. Profiled with immunoSEQ multiplex PCR; TCRdb holds only in-frame clones, not every one. This sample has a few hundred thousand clones, with almost 80% found just once. Sequenced material: PBMCs, taken before ibrutinib treatment. All receptors come from a human donor with chronic lymphocytic leukemia. The CDR3 runs from the conserved cysteine through the conserved F or W. D genes are given only for firm matches. The size field is filled for only some rows; it gives once, few, many or a size class.

few	TRBJ2-7	TRBV7-8	TRBD1	TGTGCCAGCAGCCACCGCAACCGGGACAGTTACGAGCAGTACTTC	CASSHRNRDSYEQYF
-	TRBJ2-5	TRBV7-9	TRBD1	TGTGCCAGCAGCCGGACAGGGGGCTGGGAGACCCAGTACTTC	CASSRTGGWETQYF
few	TRBJ2-1	TRBV6-1	-	TGTGCCAGCAGTGCTCACAGCCCCCTCTCCTACAATGAGCAGTTCTTC	CASSAHSPLSYNEQFF
-	TRBJ2-7	TRBV7-6	-	TGTGCCAGCAGCCCTGACTGGATTACCTACGAGCAGTACTTC	CASSPDWITYEQYF
-	TRBJ2-6	TRBV15	TRBD1	TGTGCCACCAGCGGCGACAGGGCGGGGGCCAACGTCCTGACTTTC	CATSGDRAGANVLTF
-	TRBJ2-7	TRBV2	-	TGTGCCAGCAGTGACGACAGGGAGGGGCTCGAGCAGTACTTC	CASSDDREGLEQYF
-	TRBJ1-2	TRBV6-6	-	TGTGCCAGCAGCGCTCTCGACAGCGCCTATGGCTACACCTTC	CASSALDSAYGYTF
-	TRBJ1-3	TRBV5-1	-	TGCGCCAGTGCTGGGGGCGCCTCTGGAAACACCATATATTTT	CASAGGASGNTIYF
-	TRBJ2-4	TRBV15	TRBD2	TGTGCCACCAGCAGAGCCTTTCCCGCGGGAGGGCCGGGGGACATTCAGTACTTC	CATSRAFPAGGPGDIQYF
-	TRBJ2-2	TRBV11-2	TRBD2	TGTGCCAGCAGCCCGCGGGGGTTAACCGGGGAGCTGTTTTTT	CASSPRGLTGELFF
-	TRBJ1-1	TRBV10-1	-	TGCGCCAGCAGTCCTGGACAAAACACTGAAGCTTTCTTT	CASSPGQNTEAFF
-	TRBJ2-7	TRBV13	-	TGTGCCAGCAGCTTTTCTGGGAGTTACTACGAGCAGTACTTC	CASSFSGSYYEQYF
-	TRBJ2-7	TRBV7-4	-	TGTGCCAGCAGCTCCCAACGGACAGCCGGCCAGCAGTACTTC	CASSSQRTAGQQYF
-	TRBJ2-1	TRBV13	TRBD2	TGTGCCAGCAGCTCCTCCGGGACTAGCGTTCTATCCTACAATGAGCAGTTCTTC	CASSSSGTSVLSYNEQFF
-	TRBJ1-5	TRBV7-8	-	TGTGCCAGCACCCTGACCCACTGGGATCAGCCCCAGCATTTT	CASTLTHWDQPQHF
-	TRBJ2-1	TRBV6-5	-	TGTGCCAGCAGTTATTTCTATGAGCAGTTCTTC	CASSYFYEQFF
-	TRBJ2-7	TRBV7-3	-	TGTGCCAGCAGCCCCCGGGGGCGGGAATCCCCCTACGAGCAGTACTTC	CASSPRGRESPYEQYF
-	TRBJ1-4	TRBV30	-	TGTGCCTGGCACAACCGTTTGGATCTTAATAATGAAAAACTGTTTTTT	CAWHNRLDLNNEKLFF
-	TRBJ2-6	TRBV4-3	-	TGCGCCAGCAGCCAGGCCGAGGCCAGCCTCTACTCTGGGGCCAACGTCCTGACTTTC	CASSQAEASLYSGANVLTF
-	TRBJ2-1	TRBV30	-	TGTGCCTGGGGGGGGAAGGGATACAATGAGCAGTTCTTC	CAWGGKGYNEQFF
-	TRBJ1-4	TRBV28	TRBD1	TGTGCCATCCTACAGGGGGGAAATGAAAAACTGTTTTTT	CAILQGGNEKLFF
once	TRBJ1-1	TRBV11-1	TRBD1	TGTGCCAGCAGCCAAGACAGGGATAGAGTTACTGAAGCTTTCTTT	CASSQDRDRVTEAFF
-	TRBJ2-7	TRBV10-3	TRBD2	TGTGCCATCAGGCCAGGACTAGCGGAAAACTACGAGCAGTACTTC	CAIRPGLAENYEQYF
-	TRBJ2-1	TRBV2	TRBD2	TGTGCCAGCATGGGACTAGCGGGAGGGCCGAGTTCCTACAATGAGCAGTTCTTC	CASMGLAGGPSSYNEQFF
-	TRBJ1-5	TRBV30	-	TGTGCCTGGAGTGTTAATGGGGTCGATCAGCCCCAGCATTTT	CAWSVNGVDQPQHF
few	TRBJ2-5	TRBV7-2	-	TGTGCCAGCAGCTTAATGGGCAGCGGGACCCAGTACTTC	CASSLMGSGTQYF
few	TRBJ2-7	TRBV4-3	TRBD1	TGCGCCAGCAGCCAAGGGGAGTTGGACAGGGCCTACGAGCAGTACTTC	CASSQGELDRAYEQYF
few	TRBJ2-5	TRBV7-8	TRBD2	TGTGCCAGCAGCTTAGGCTTAGCGGGAGGTCAAGAGACCCAGTACTTC	CASSLGLAGGQETQYF